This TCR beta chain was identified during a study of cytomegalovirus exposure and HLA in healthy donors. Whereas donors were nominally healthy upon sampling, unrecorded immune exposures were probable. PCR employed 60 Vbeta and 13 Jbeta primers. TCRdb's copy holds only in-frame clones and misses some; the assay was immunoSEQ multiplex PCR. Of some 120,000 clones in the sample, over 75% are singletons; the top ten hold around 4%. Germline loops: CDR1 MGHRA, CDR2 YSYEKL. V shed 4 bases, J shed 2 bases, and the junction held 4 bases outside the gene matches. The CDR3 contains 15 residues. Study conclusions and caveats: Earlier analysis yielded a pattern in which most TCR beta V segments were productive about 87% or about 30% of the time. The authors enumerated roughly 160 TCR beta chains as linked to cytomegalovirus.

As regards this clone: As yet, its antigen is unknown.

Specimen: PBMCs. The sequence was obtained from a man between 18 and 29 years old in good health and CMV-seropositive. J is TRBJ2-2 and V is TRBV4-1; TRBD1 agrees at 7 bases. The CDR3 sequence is CASSPGQINTGELFF. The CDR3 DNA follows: TGCGCCAGCAGCCCGGGACAGATAAACACCGGGGAGCTGTTTTTT.